This T cell receptor beta chain was obtained from a study of T cells in narcolepsy. Sequenced by immunoSEQ multiplex PCR; TCRdb stores in-frame clones only, minus some. The sample holds 30,000 to 40,000 clones, about 80% seen once. CDR1 is MNHNS and CDR2 is SASEGT in the germline V gene. CDR3 size: 15 residues. V lost 3 bases, J lost 3 bases, and 7 bases stayed unmatched. Material for sequencing was memory (CD45RA-) CD4+ T cells from blood. The TCR sequence derives from a human donor in good health. The chain employs TRBV6-1 and TRBJ1-2, with 7 bases that match TRBD1. The CDR3: CASSDKGGGHYGYTF. Here the CDR3 DNA reads TGTGCCAGCAGTGATAAAGGGGGCGGACACTATGGCTACACCTTC.